The rows below give T cell receptor beta chains drawn from one sample of a study of blood T cell repertoires in COVID-19. Measured with immunoSEQ multiplex PCR; TCRdb has only the in-frame clones, and not every one. The table includes 200,000 to 250,000 clones, around 90% detected once. The specimen was PBMCs or T cells enriched from blood (not recorded which). The receptors were gathered from a woman between 25 and 40 years old who had been exposed to COVID-19. The CDR3 runs from the conserved cysteine through the conserved F or W. The D gene is left open where the match is weak. For some rows the clone size is stated as once, few or many, or as a class when expanded; others skip it.

d_call: NA
v_call: TRBV27
clone_size: NA
j_call: TRBJ1-6
cdr3_aa: CASSPSQGPSYNSPLHF
cdr3_nt: TGTGCCAGCAGTCCATCACAGGGACCTTCCTATAATTCACCCCTCCACTTT

d_call: NA
v_call: TRBV3-1/TRBV3-2
clone_size: NA
j_call: TRBJ2-7
cdr3_aa: CASSQVGGGGEQYF
cdr3_nt: TGTGCCAGCAGCCAAGTCGGCGGGGGCGGAGAGCAGTACTTC

d_call: TRBD2
v_call: TRBV29-1
clone_size: NA
j_call: TRBJ2-7
cdr3_aa: CSVAASGTYEQYF
cdr3_nt: TGCAGCGTAGCCGCTAGCGGGACATACGAGCAGTACTTC

d_call: TRBD2
v_call: TRBV2
clone_size: NA
j_call: TRBJ2-1
cdr3_aa: CASSAGTNLREQFF
cdr3_nt: TGTGCCAGCAGTGCTGGGACTAATCTTAGGGAGCAGTTCTTC

d_call: NA
v_call: TRBV6-5
clone_size: NA
j_call: TRBJ1-1
cdr3_aa: CASNSLNTEAFF
cdr3_nt: TGTGCCAGCAATAGCCTAAACACTGAAGCTTTCTTT

d_call: NA
v_call: TRBV5-6
clone_size: NA
j_call: TRBJ1-2
cdr3_aa: CASSLSRQAYGYTF
cdr3_nt: TGTGCCAGCAGCTTGTCGAGACAGGCTTATGGCTACACCTTC

d_call: NA
v_call: TRBV29-1
clone_size: NA
j_call: TRBJ2-7
cdr3_aa: CSVDWRGEQYF
cdr3_nt: TGCAGCGTTGATTGGAGAGGCGAGCAGTACTTC

d_call: TRBD1
v_call: TRBV11-2
clone_size: NA
j_call: TRBJ2-1
cdr3_aa: CASSPLTGASYNEQFF
cdr3_nt: TGTGCCAGCAGTCCCTTGACAGGGGCTTCCTACAATGAGCAGTTCTTC

d_call: NA
v_call: TRBV10-3
clone_size: once
j_call: TRBJ2-3
cdr3_aa: CAIRAGDTQYF
cdr3_nt: TGTGCCATCAGGGCGGGAGATACGCAGTATTTT

d_call: NA
v_call: TRBV19
clone_size: once
j_call: TRBJ2-1
cdr3_aa: CASSTGLPLDNEQFF
cdr3_nt: TGTGCCAGTAGTACCGGACTACCACTGGACAATGAGCAGTTCTTC

d_call: TRBD2
v_call: TRBV5-6
clone_size: NA
j_call: TRBJ2-7
cdr3_aa: CASSPAGLAVSYEQYF
cdr3_nt: TGTGCCAGCAGCCCGGCGGGACTAGCGGTTTCCTACGAGCAGTACTTC

d_call: NA
v_call: TRBV4-1
clone_size: NA
j_call: TRBJ1-6
cdr3_aa: CASSQVTGPLSPLHF
cdr3_nt: TGCGCCAGCAGCCAAGTTACAGGGCCCCTTTCACCCCTCCACTTT

d_call: NA
v_call: TRBV19
clone_size: NA
j_call: TRBJ1-6
cdr3_aa: CASSSKVSESPLHF
cdr3_nt: TGTGCCAGTAGTAGTAAGGTATCGGAGTCACCCCTCCACTTT

d_call: NA
v_call: TRBV19
clone_size: NA
j_call: TRBJ1-2
cdr3_aa: CASKSTGLYGYTF
cdr3_nt: TGTGCCAGTAAATCCACAGGGCTCTATGGCTACACCTTC

d_call: NA
v_call: TRBV7-2
clone_size: NA
j_call: TRBJ1-2
cdr3_aa: CASSPGSILFNYGYTF
cdr3_nt: TGTGCCAGCAGTCCAGGATCTATTCTTTTTAACTATGGCTACACCTTC

d_call: TRBD1
v_call: TRBV28
clone_size: NA
j_call: TRBJ2-2
cdr3_aa: CASSPGTGIGGELFF
cdr3_nt: TGTGCCAGCAGTCCTGGGACAGGGATAGGGGGGGAGCTGTTTTTT

d_call: NA
v_call: TRBV5-6
clone_size: NA
j_call: TRBJ2-5
cdr3_aa: CASSLGSAGETQYF
cdr3_nt: TGTGCCAGCAGCTTGGGCAGCGCCGGTGAGACCCAGTACTTC

d_call: NA
v_call: TRBV12-5
clone_size: NA
j_call: TRBJ2-6
cdr3_aa: CASGLVTGAALGPGANVLTF
cdr3_nt: TGTGCTAGTGGTTTGGTTACTGGCGCTGCTCTGGGGCCTGGGGCCAACGTCCTGACTTTC

d_call: NA
v_call: TRBV14
clone_size: NA
j_call: TRBJ2-1
cdr3_aa: CASSQWHSSYNEQFF
cdr3_nt: TGTGCCAGCAGCCAATGGCACAGCTCCTACAATGAGCAGTTCTTC

d_call: NA
v_call: TRBV7-2
clone_size: NA
j_call: TRBJ2-1
cdr3_aa: CASSQGGGRIRPYNEQFF
cdr3_nt: TGTGCCAGCAGCCAGGGAGGGGGGAGGATCCGACCCTACAATGAGCAGTTCTTC

d_call: TRBD2
v_call: TRBV19
clone_size: few
j_call: TRBJ2-2
cdr3_aa: CASTLLAGGSLNTGELFF
cdr3_nt: TGTGCCAGTACCCTACTAGCGGGAGGGAGCTTGAACACCGGGGAGCTGTTTTTT

d_call: TRBD2
v_call: TRBV19
clone_size: NA
j_call: TRBJ2-1
cdr3_aa: CASSIQGGRSNNEQFF
cdr3_nt: TGTGCCAGTAGTATACAGGGCGGGAGGAGTAACAATGAGCAGTTCTTC

d_call: TRBD1
v_call: TRBV5-1
clone_size: once
j_call: TRBJ2-1
cdr3_aa: CASSFQGDEQFF
cdr3_nt: TGCGCCAGCAGCTTTCAGGGGGATGAGCAGTTCTTC

d_call: NA
v_call: TRBV28
clone_size: NA
j_call: TRBJ2-5
cdr3_aa: CASSLYGGGAQYF
cdr3_nt: TGTGCCAGCAGTTTATACGGAGGAGGCGCCCAGTACTTC

d_call: NA
v_call: TRBV4-2
clone_size: NA
j_call: TRBJ1-1
cdr3_aa: CASSQDLGEEDTEAFF
cdr3_nt: TGTGCCAGCAGCCAAGATTTGGGGGAGGAGGACACTGAAGCTTTCTTT

d_call: TRBD1
v_call: TRBV3-1/TRBV3-2
clone_size: NA
j_call: TRBJ1-6
cdr3_aa: CATTRDRGNSPLHF
cdr3_nt: TGTGCCACCACGAGGGACAGGGGAAATTCACCCCTCCACTTT

d_call: TRBD1
v_call: TRBV9
clone_size: NA
j_call: TRBJ2-1
cdr3_aa: CASSVGTGTGLYNEQFF
cdr3_nt: TGTGCCAGCAGCGTAGGAACCGGGACAGGGCTTTACAATGAGCAGTTCTTC

d_call: NA
v_call: TRBV5-1
clone_size: once
j_call: TRBJ1-6
cdr3_aa: CASSWGWDSPLHF
cdr3_nt: TGCGCCAGCAGCTGGGGCTGGGATTCACCCCTCCACTTT

d_call: TRBD1
v_call: TRBV29-1
clone_size: NA
j_call: TRBJ2-7
cdr3_aa: CSAGGQGAPYEQYF
cdr3_nt: TGCAGCGCTGGAGGACAGGGGGCCCCCTACGAGCAGTACTTC

d_call: NA
v_call: TRBV11-2
clone_size: NA
j_call: TRBJ1-1
cdr3_aa: CASSLDSQRNTEAFF
cdr3_nt: TGTGCCAGCAGCTTAGATTCACAGAGGAACACTGAAGCTTTCTTT

d_call: NA
v_call: TRBV13
clone_size: NA
j_call: TRBJ2-5
cdr3_aa: CASSSTRDRLQETQYF
cdr3_nt: TGTGCCAGCAGCAGTACCCGCGACAGGCTCCAAGAGACCCAGTACTTC

d_call: NA
v_call: TRBV30
clone_size: NA
j_call: TRBJ1-2
cdr3_aa: CAWSVGAGGYTF
cdr3_nt: TGTGCCTGGAGTGTAGGGGCAGGGGGCTACACCTTC

d_call: NA
v_call: TRBV18
clone_size: NA
j_call: TRBJ2-7
cdr3_aa: CASSPRDGSPYEQYF
cdr3_nt: TGTGCCAGCTCACCAAGGGACGGGAGCCCCTACGAGCAGTACTTC

d_call: NA
v_call: TRBV5-6
clone_size: NA
j_call: TRBJ1-1
cdr3_aa: CASSFGSGNTEAFF
cdr3_nt: TGTGCCAGCAGCTTTGGGAGTGGGAACACTGAAGCTTTCTTT

d_call: NA
v_call: TRBV18
clone_size: NA
j_call: TRBJ1-1
cdr3_aa: CASSPFTIESTEAFF
cdr3_nt: TGTGCCAGCTCACCATTTACGATAGAAAGCACTGAAGCTTTCTTT

d_call: TRBD1
v_call: TRBV7-9
clone_size: NA
j_call: TRBJ1-1
cdr3_aa: CASSMTGTVNTEAFF
cdr3_nt: TGTGCCAGCAGCATGACCGGGACAGTGAACACTGAAGCTTTCTTT